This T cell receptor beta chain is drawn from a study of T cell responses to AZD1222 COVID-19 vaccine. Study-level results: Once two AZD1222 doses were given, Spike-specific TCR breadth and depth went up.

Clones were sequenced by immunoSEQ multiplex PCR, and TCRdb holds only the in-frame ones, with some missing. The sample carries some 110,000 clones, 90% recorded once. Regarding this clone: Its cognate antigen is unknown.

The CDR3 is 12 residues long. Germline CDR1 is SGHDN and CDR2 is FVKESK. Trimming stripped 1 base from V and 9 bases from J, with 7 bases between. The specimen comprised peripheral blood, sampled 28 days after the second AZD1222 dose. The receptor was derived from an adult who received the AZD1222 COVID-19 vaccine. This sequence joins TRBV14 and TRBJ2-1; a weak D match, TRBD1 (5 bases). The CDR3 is CASSQVRAEQFF. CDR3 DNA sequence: TGTGCCAGCAGCCAAGTCAGGGCTGAGCAGTTCTTC. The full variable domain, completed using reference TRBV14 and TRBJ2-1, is EAGVTQFPSHSVIEKGQTVTLRCDPISGHDNLYWYRRVMGKEIKFLLHFVKESKQDESGMPNNRFLAERTGGTYSTLKVQPAELEDSGVYFCASSQVRAEQFFGPGTRLTVL.